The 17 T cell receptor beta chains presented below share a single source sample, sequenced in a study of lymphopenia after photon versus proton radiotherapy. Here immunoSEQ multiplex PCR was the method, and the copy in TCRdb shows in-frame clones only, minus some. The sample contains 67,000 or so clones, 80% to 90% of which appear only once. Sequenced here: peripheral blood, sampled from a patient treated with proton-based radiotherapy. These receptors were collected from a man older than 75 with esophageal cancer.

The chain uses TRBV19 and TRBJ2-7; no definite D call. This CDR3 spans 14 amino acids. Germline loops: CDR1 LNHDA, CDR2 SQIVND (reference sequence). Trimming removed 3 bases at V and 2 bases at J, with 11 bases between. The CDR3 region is CASSMGTPAYEQYF. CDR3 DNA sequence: TGTGCCAGTAGTATGGGAACGCCCGCCTACGAGCAGTACTTC.

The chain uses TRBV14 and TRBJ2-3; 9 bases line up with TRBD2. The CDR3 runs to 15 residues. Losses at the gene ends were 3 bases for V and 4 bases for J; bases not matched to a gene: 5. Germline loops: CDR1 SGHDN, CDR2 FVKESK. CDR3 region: CASSQIAGVSDTQYF. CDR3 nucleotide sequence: TGTGCCAGCAGCCAGATAGCGGGAGTATCAGATACGCAGTATTTT.

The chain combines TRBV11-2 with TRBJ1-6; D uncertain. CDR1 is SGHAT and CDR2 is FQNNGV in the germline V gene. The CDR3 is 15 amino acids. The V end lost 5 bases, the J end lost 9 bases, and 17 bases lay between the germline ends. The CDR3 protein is CASSRSRAEGSPLHF. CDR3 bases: TGTGCCAGCAGCCGAAGTAGGGCCGAGGGTTCACCCCTCCACTTT. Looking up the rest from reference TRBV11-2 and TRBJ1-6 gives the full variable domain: EAGVAQSPRYKIIEKRQSVAFWCNPISGHATLYWYQQILGQGPKLLIQFQNNGVVDDSQLPKDRFSAERLKGVDSTLKIQPAKLEDSAVYLCASSRSRAEGSPLHFGNGTRLTVT.

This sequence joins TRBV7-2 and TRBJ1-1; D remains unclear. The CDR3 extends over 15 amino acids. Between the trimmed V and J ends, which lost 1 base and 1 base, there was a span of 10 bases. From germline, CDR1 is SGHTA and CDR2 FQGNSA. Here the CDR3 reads CASSLVVGSNTEAFF. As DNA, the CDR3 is TGTGCCAGCAGCTTAGTGGTAGGGTCGAACACTGAAGCTTTCTTT.

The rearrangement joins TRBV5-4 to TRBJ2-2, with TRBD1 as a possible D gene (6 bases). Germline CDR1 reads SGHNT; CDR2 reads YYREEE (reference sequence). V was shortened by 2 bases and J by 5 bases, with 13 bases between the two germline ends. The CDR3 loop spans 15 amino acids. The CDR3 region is CASSFGQGWTGELFF. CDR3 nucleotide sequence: TGTGCCAGCAGCTTCGGGCAGGGGTGGACCGGGGAGCTGTTTTTT.

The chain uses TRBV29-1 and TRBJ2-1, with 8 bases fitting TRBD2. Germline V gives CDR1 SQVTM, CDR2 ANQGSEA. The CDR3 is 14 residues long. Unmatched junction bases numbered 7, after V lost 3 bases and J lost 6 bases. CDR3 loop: CSVDSSGVSNEQFF. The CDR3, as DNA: TGCAGCGTTGATAGTAGCGGGGTAAGCAATGAGCAGTTCTTC.

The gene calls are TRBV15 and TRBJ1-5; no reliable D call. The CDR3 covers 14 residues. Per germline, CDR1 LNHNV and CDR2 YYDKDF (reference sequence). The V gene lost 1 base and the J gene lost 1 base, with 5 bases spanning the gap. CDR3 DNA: TGTGCCACCAGCAGAGTCGCCAGCAATCAGCCCCAGCATTTT. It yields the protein CATSRVASNQPQHF.

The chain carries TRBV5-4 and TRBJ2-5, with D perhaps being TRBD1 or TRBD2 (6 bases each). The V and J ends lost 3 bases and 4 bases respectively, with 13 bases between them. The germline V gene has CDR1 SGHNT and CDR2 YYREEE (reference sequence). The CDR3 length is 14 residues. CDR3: CASSSKGGAETQYF. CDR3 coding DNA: TGTGCCAGCAGCTCGAAGGGGGGCGCAGAGACCCAGTACTTC.

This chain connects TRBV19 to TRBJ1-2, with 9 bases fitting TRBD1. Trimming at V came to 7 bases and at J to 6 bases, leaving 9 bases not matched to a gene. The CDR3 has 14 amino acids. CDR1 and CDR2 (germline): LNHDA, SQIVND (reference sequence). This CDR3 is CASISAGTGNGYTF. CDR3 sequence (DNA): TGTGCCAGTATATCGGCGGGGACAGGGAATGGCTACACCTTC.

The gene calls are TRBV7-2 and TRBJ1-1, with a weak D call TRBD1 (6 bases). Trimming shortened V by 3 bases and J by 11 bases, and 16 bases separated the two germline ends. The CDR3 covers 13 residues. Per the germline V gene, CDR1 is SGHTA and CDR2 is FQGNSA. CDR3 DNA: TGTGCCAGCAGCTTTGGTGAACAGGGCGTGGCTTTCTTT. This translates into CASSFGEQGVAFF.

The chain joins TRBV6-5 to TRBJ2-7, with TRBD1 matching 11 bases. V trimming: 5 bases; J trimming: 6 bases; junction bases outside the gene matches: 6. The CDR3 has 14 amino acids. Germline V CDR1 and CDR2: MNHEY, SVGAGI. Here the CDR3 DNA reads TGTGCCAGCAGTGCCGGGACAGGGGGTTTCGAGCAGTACTTC. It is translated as CASSAGTGGFEQYF.

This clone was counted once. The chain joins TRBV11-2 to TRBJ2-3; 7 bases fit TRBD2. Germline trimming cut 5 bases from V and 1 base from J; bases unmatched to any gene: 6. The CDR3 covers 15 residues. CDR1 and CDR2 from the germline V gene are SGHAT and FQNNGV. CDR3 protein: CASSQLGGGTDTQYF. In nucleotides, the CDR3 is TGTGCCAGCAGCCAATTGGGGGGGGGCACAGATACGCAGTATTTT.

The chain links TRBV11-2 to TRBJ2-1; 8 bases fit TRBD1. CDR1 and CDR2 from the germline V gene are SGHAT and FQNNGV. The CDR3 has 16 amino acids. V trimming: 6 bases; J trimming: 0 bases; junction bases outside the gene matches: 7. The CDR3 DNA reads TGTGCCAGCAGTCGAGACAGGGGAACCTCCTACAATGAGCAGTTCTTC. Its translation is CASSRDRGTSYNEQFF.

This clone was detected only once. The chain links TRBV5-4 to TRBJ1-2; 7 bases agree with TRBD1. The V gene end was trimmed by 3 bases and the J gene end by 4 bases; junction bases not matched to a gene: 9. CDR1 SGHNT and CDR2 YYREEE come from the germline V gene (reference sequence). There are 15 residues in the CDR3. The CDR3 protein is CASSSGQAAGYGYTF. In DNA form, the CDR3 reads TGTGCCAGCAGCTCAGGACAGGCAGCTGGCTATGGCTACACCTTC.

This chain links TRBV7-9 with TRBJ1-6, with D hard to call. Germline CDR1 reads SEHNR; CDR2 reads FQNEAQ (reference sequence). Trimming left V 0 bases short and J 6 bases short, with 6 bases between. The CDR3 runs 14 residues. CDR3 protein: CASSLALSNSPLHF. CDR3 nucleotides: TGTGCCAGCAGCTTAGCTTTAAGTAATTCACCCCTCCACTTT.

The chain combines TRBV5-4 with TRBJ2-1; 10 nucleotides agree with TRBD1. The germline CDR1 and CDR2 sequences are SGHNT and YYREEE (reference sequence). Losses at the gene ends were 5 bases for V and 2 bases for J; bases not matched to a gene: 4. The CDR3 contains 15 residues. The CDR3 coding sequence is TGTGCCAGCAGTTCCGGGACAGGGGCCTACAATGAGCAGTTCTTC. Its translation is CASSSGTGAYNEQFF.

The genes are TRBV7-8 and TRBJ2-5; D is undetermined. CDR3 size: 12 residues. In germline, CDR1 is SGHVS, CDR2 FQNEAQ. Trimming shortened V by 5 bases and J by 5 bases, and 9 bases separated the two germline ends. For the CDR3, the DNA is TGTGCCAGCAGCCCCTGGTCCGAGACCCAGTACTTC. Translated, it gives CASSPWSETQYF.